Sequencing of this T cell receptor beta chain was carried out in a study of molecular identifiers for immune sequencing clone quantification. Points from the study as a whole: Effector cells had over 99% of their molecules in clones above 20 RNA copies, while naive cells had under 1%.

This clonotype was counted a few times. Its antigen is undetermined. Generation of bulk TCR libraries relied on previously described methods and listed TCR primers. One entry per CDR3 protein, called by TCRdb with MiXCR from the PCR reads. The data contain roughly 630,000 distinct CDR3 sequences, about 25% of them singletons. This CDR3 is built from 13 residues. Trimming at V came to 6 bases and at J to 3 bases, leaving 2 bases not matched to a gene. The germline V gene has CDR1 MGHDK and CDR2 SYGVNS. The sequence derives from a human donor in good health. Some libraries in this study had Jurkat cell RNA spiked in. This sequence joins TRBV25-1 and TRBJ2-7; 10 bases map to TRBD2. Source material: naive CD8+ T cells from blood, with Jurkat cell RNA spiked in. Subset noted: FACS-sorted CD8+CD4-CCR7+CD45RA+ naive T cells. The CDR3 spells CASRGTSVYEQYF. Written as DNA, the CDR3 is TGTGCCAGCAGAGGGACTAGCGTCTACGAGCAGTACTTC.